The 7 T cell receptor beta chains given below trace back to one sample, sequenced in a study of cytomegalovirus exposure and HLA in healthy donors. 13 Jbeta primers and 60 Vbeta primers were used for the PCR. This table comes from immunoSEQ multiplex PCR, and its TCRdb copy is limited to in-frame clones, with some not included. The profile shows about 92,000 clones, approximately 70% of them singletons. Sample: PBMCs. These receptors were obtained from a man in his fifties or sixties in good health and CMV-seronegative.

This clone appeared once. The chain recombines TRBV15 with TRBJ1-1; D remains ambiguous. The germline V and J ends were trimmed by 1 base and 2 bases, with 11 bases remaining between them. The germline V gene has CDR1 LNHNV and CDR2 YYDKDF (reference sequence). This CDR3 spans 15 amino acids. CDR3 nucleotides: TGTGCCACCAGCAGAGGGGCCTTCAGAAACACTGAAGCTTTCTTT. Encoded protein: CATSRGAFRNTEAFF.

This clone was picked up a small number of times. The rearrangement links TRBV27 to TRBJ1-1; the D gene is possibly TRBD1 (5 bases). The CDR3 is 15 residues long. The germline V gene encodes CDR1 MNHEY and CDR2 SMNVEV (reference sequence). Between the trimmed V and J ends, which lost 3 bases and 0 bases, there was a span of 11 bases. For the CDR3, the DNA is TGTGCCAGCAGTTTGACCAGGGAAATGAACACTGAAGCTTTCTTT. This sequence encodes CASSLTREMNTEAFF.

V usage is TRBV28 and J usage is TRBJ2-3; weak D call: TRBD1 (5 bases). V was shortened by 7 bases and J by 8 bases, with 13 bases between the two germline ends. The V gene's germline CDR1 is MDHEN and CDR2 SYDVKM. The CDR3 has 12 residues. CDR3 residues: CASNSQGSTQYF. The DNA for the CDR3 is TGTGCCAGCAATTCGCAGGGTAGTACGCAGTATTTT.

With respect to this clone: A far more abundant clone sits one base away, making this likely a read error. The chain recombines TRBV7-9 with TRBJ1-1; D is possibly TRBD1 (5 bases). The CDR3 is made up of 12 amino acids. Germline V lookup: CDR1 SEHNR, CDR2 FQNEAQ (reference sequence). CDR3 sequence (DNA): TGTGCCAGCATCTTAGACAGACCTGAAGCTTTCTTT. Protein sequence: CASILDRPEAFF.

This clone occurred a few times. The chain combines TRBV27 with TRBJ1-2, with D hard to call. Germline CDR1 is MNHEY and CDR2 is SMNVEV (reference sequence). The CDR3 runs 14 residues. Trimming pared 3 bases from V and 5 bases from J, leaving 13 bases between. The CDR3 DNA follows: TGTGCCAGCAGTTTTATTTTCGGGAATTATGGCTACACCTTC. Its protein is CASSFIFGNYGYTF.

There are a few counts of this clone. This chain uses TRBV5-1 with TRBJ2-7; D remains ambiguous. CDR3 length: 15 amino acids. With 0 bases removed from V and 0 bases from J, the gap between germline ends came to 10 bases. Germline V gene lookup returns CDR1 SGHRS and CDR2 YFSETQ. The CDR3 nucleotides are TGCGCCAGCAGCTTGGGCCCAGTTTCCTCCTACGAGCAGTACTTC. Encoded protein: CASSLGPVSSYEQYF.

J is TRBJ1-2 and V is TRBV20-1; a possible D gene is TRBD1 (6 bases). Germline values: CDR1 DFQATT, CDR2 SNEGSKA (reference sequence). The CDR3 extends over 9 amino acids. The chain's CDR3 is CSGQTPDTF. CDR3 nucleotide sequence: TGCAGCGGACAGACGCCCGACACCTTC.